This T cell receptor beta chain is from a study of regulatory T cells in long-lasting Graves disease. Study results and limitations: Persistent Graves' patients showed less TCR diversity than newly diagnosed ones. More public clonotypes were shared by persistent patients (approximately 3,000) than by new patients (about 1,000).

CDR3 length: 16 residues. Per the germline V gene, CDR1 is SGDLS and CDR2 is YYNGEE. Trimming at V came to 4 bases and at J to 4 bases, leaving 7 bases not matched to a gene. In the case of this clonotype: Its antigen is unidentified.

The time point: persistent/refractory GD, antithyroid drugs over 5 years with positive TRAb. PBMCs provided the RNA from which the TCR library was made. The TCR beta library used iRepertoire HTBI primers with Arm-PCR amplification of CDR3. TCRdb fed the multiplex PCR reads into MiXCR, producing one record per CDR3 protein. The sample contains about 470,000 distinct CDR3 sequences, around a fifth of which appear only once. This receptor was identified in a female donor with Graves disease. The source material was peripheral blood mononuclear cells (PBMCs), sampled when the disease was refractory, from a patient treated with antithyroid drugs. The V call is TRBV9, the J call TRBJ2-7; 14 positions match TRBD2. DNA of the CDR3: TGTGCCAGCAGCCCCCGACTAGCGGGAGGGGAATACGAGCAGTACTTC. Amino acid sequence: CASSPRLAGGEYEQYF.